This passage covers 5 T cell receptor beta chains from one sample sequenced in a study of blood T cells in healthy people across ages. A second roughly 6 to 12 cycle PCR used barcoded and J-beta primers. TCRdb ran MiXCR on the 5' RACE reads and lists one entry per CDR3 protein. The sample includes 1.5 million to 2 million distinct CDR3 sequences, almost 35% seen only once; the top ten take about 11%. The material sequenced was blood. The receptors here all came from a woman in her thirties in good health.

This clonotype turned up a few times. The V call is TRBV5-1, the J call TRBJ2-5, with D maybe TRBD1 (6 bases). Judging by the DNA end, TRBJ2-7 fits better; the J call may be wrong. This CDR3 spans 14 amino acids. The germline V gene encodes CDR1 SGHRS and CDR2 YFSETQ. CDR3 in amino acids: CASRSQGPTSEQYF. CDR3 bases: TGCGCCAGCAGGTCACAGGGTCCTACCTCCGAGCAGTACTTC.

The J gene is TRBJ1-4, the V gene TRBV27; the D is unclear. From germline, CDR1 is MNHEY and CDR2 SMNVEV (reference sequence). Trimming removed 5 bases at V and 6 bases at J, with 10 bases between. The CDR3 is 13 amino acids. This CDR3 reads CASSRRRDEKLFF. Written as DNA, the CDR3 is TGTGCCAGCAGTCGTCGGCGTGATGAAAAACTGTTTTTT.

In the case of this clonotype: The junction departs from germline at one end; a sequencing error may be responsible. The genes are TRBV6-2 or TRBV6-3 and TRBJ2-3, with TRBD2 matching 16 bases. The CDR3 is 19 residues long. Germline V gene lookup returns CDR1 MNHEY and CDR2 SVGEGT. CDR3 DNA sequence: TGTGCCAGCGGTTACCCTCCCGGGACTAGCGGGAGGGCCGCAGATACGCAGTATTTT. Protein sequence: CASGYPPGTSGRAADTQYF.

This clonotype was found a few times. V is TRBV18 and J is TRBJ2-5; the D gene is possibly TRBD2 (6 bases). Per germline, CDR1 KGHSH and CDR2 LQKENI. The ends were cut back, 3 bases at V and 5 bases at J, with 16 bases in the middle. The CDR3 has 15 residues. The CDR3 nucleotides read TGTGCCAGCTCACCGGAGGGAGCCCGGTGGGAGACCCAGTACTTC. Residues: CASSPEGARWETQYF.

This clonotype was counted only a few times. This sequence joins TRBV12-3 or TRBV12-4 and TRBJ1-2, with D maybe TRBD1 (6 bases). The CDR3 extends over 17 amino acids. The V end was cut by 3 bases, the J end by 5 bases, with 22 bases between. In nucleotides, the CDR3 is TGTGCCAGCAGTTTGACCCAACTTCGACTAGGGGGGTATGGCTACACCTTC. Protein sequence: CASSLTQLRLGGYGYTF.